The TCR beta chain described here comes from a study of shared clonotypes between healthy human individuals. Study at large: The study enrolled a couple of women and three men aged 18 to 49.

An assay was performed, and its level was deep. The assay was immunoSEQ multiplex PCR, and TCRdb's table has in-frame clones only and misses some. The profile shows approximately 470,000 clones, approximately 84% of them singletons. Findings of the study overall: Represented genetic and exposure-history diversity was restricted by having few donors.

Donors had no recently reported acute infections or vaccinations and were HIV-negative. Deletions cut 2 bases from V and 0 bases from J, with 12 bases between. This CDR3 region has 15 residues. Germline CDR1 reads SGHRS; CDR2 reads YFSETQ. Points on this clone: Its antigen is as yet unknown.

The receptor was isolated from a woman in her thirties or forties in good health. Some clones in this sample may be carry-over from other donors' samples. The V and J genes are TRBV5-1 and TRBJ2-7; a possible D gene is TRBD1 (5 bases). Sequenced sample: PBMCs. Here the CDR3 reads CASSFGQSYSYEQYF. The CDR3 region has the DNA TGCGCCAGCAGCTTCGGACAATCGTACTCCTACGAGCAGTACTTC.